These 17 T cell receptor beta chains originate from one sample sequenced in a study of blood T cell repertoires in COVID-19. TCRdb's copy holds only in-frame clones and misses some; the assay was immunoSEQ multiplex PCR. The table shows fewer than 250,000 clones, with about 85% occurring only once. Sequences were obtained from peripheral blood. Receptors were obtained from a man between 65 and 85 years old with acute or convalescent COVID-19.

J is TRBJ2-7 and V is TRBV10-1, with 11 bases aligning to TRBD1. CDR1 is WNHNN, CDR2 SYGVQD, per germline (reference sequence). The J segment lost 4 bases and the V segment lost 5 bases, leaving 10 bases of the junction unmatched. This CDR3 comprises 16 residues. CDR3 in amino acids: CASSNDRDRGRYEQYF. The CDR3 nucleotides are TGCGCCAGCAGTAACGACCGGGACAGGGGGAGGTACGAGCAGTACTTC.

V usage is TRBV7-2 and J usage is TRBJ2-2; the match to TRBD1 covers 10 bases. Germline trimming cut 2 bases from V and 3 bases from J; bases unmatched to any gene: 6. The CDR3 sequence is 17 residues long. Germline V gives CDR1 SGHTA, CDR2 FQGNSA. The CDR3 loop is CASSLLGTGVYTGELFF. The CDR3 DNA sequence: TGTGCCAGCAGCTTACTCGGGACAGGGGTTTACACCGGGGAGCTGTTTTTT.

V usage is TRBV7-9 and J usage is TRBJ2-7; 7 bases align to TRBD1. V was pared by 1 base and J by 4 bases, with 4 bases of the junction left unmatched. Germline V CDR1 and CDR2: SEHNR, FQNEAQ (reference sequence). This CDR3 region has 14 residues. This chain's CDR3 is CASSLGTGEYEQYF. In DNA, the CDR3 is TGTGCCAGCAGCTTAGGCACAGGGGAATACGAGCAGTACTTC.

The chain carries TRBV29-1 and TRBJ2-1; TRBD1 aligns across 7 bases. The CDR3 runs to 13 residues. V dropped 0 bases and J dropped 10; count of bases not matched to a gene: 6. Germline loops: CDR1 SQVTM, CDR2 ANQGSEA. CDR3 region: CSVEDSPGQEQFF. The CDR3 DNA follows: TGCAGCGTTGAAGATTCTCCGGGACAGGAGCAGTTCTTC.

The chain uses TRBV5-6 and TRBJ1-2; possible D gene TRBD1, 6 bases. Germline CDR1 and CDR2: SGHDT and YYEEEE. The ends were cut back, 0 bases at V and 7 bases at J, with 16 bases in the middle. The CDR3 totals 15 residues. The CDR3 sequence is CASSLVDRTTGGYTF. CDR3 bases: TGTGCCAGCAGCTTGGTTGACAGGACCACGGGTGGCTACACCTTC.

This clone has just one count. The J gene is TRBJ1-4, the V gene TRBV27; a possible D gene is TRBD1 (5 bases). CDR1 is MNHEY, CDR2 SMNVEV, per germline (reference sequence). This CDR3 region has 13 residues. Trimming left V 5 bases short and J 8 bases short, with 12 bases between. The CDR3 nucleotides are TGTGCCAGCAGTCCCGGAAGGGGCGAAAAACTGTTTTTT. Translation: CASSPGRGEKLFF.

V is TRBV5-4 and J is TRBJ2-2; 12 positions match TRBD2. The CDR3 is 17 amino acids. Unmatched junction bases numbered 6, after V lost 0 bases and J lost 6 bases. Germline V gene data show CDR1 as SGHNT and CDR2 as YYREEE (reference sequence). The CDR3 nucleotides read TGTGCCAGCAGCTTGGCAGGACTAGCGGGACGGGCCGGGGAGCTGTTTTTT. It yields the protein CASSLAGLAGRAGELFF.

This rearrangement joins TRBV6-5 to TRBJ2-1; 7 bases line up with TRBD1. V was pared by 6 bases and J by 0 bases, with 5 bases of the junction left unmatched. The CDR3 totals 15 residues. Germline values: CDR1 MNHEY, CDR2 SVGAGI. CDR3 region: CASSLDRFSYNEQFF. The CDR3 DNA reads as TGTGCCAGCAGCTTGGACAGGTTCTCCTACAATGAGCAGTTCTTC.

The chain recombines TRBV28 with TRBJ1-2; D ambiguous. This CDR3 region has 13 residues. The germline V and J ends were trimmed by 2 bases and 8 bases, with 12 bases remaining between them. CDR1 is MDHEN and CDR2 is SYDVKM in the germline V gene. CDR3 loop: CASSLIHSRGYTF. The CDR3 nucleotides read TGTGCCAGCAGTTTAATCCACAGTAGAGGCTACACCTTC.

This clone was detected only a few times. The chain is built from TRBV4-1 and TRBJ1-3, with D possibly matching TRBD1 (5 bases). The germline CDR1 and CDR2 sequences are MGHRA and YSYEKL. The V gene lost 5 bases and the J gene lost 3 bases, with 11 bases spanning the gap. CDR3 length equals 14 residues. The CDR3 here is CASSYTTVGNTIYF. DNA of the CDR3: TGCGCCAGCAGCTATACGACAGTTGGAAACACCATATATTTT.

V is TRBV5-1 and J is TRBJ2-5, with 10 bases matching TRBD1. Per the germline V gene, CDR1 is SGHRS and CDR2 is YFSETQ. J lost 5 bases, V lost 3 bases, and 7 bases had no gene match. The CDR3 covers 15 residues. Written as DNA, the CDR3 is TGCGCCAGCAGCTCCAAGACAGGGGGCGCCGAGACCCAGTACTTC. It translates to CASSSKTGGAETQYF.

The gene calls are TRBV4-1 and TRBJ1-4; 12 bases agree with TRBD1. V lost 4 bases to trimming and J lost 3 bases; unmatched junction nucleotides: 3. The CDR3 consists of 16 residues. Germline V gene lookup returns CDR1 MGHRA and CDR2 YSYEKL. CDR3 coding DNA: TGCGCCAGCAGCCCGGGACAGGGGGCTGCTAATGAAAAACTGTTTTTT. Its protein product is CASSPGQGAANEKLFF.

The rearrangement links TRBV5-4 to TRBJ1-2, with 7 bases matching TRBD1. Losses at the gene ends were 4 bases for V and 6 bases for J; bases not matched to a gene: 6. Germline loops: CDR1 SGHNT, CDR2 YYREEE (reference sequence). The CDR3 contains 13 residues. Here the CDR3 reads CASSTRGSDGYTF. In DNA, the CDR3 is TGTGCCAGCAGCACCAGGGGGTCTGATGGCTACACCTTC.

A single count supports this clone. The CDR3: CASSLWTSGTDTQYF. CDR3 bases: TGTGCCAGCAGTTTGTGGACTAGCGGCACAGATACGCAGTATTTT. The genes are TRBV28 and TRBJ2-3, with 9 bases that match TRBD2. Per the germline V gene, CDR1 is MDHEN and CDR2 is SYDVKM. This CDR3 is 15 amino acids long. Germline trimming cut 3 bases from V and 1 base from J; bases unmatched to any gene: 2.

The chain has TRBV5-4 and TRBJ2-7; 7 nucleotides line up with TRBD2. CDR3 length: 16 residues. V was pared by 4 bases and J by 2 bases, with 12 bases of the junction left unmatched. Per the germline V gene, CDR1 is SGHNT and CDR2 is YYREEE (reference sequence). The CDR3 DNA follows: TGTGCCAGCAGCCTTGGGGCGGGAGTTAAAGCCTACGAGCAGTACTTC. It codes for CASSLGAGVKAYEQYF. Full variable domain (rest looked up from reference TRBV5-4 and TRBJ2-7): ETGVTQSPTHLIKTRGQQVTLRCSSQSGHNTVSWYQQALGQGPQFIFQYYREEENGRGNFPPRFSGLQFPNYSSELNVNALELDDSALYLCASSLGAGVKAYEQYFGPGTRLTVT.

This clone was detected a few times. This chain links TRBV18 with TRBJ2-7; 7 positions match TRBD2. This CDR3 spans 13 amino acids. Losses at the gene ends were 3 bases for V and 7 bases for J; bases not matched to a gene: 6. Germline CDR1 and CDR2: KGHSH and LQKENI. The CDR3 coding sequence is TGTGCCAGCTCACCCGGCATCGGGGGGGAGCAGTACTTC. This translates into CASSPGIGGEQYF.

The genes are TRBV20-1 and TRBJ1-2; D gene ambiguous. The CDR3 runs 15 residues. Trimming pared 3 bases from V and 1 base from J, leaving 15 bases between. Germline CDR1 and CDR2: DFQATT and SNEGSKA (reference sequence). CDR3 amino acids: CSASVPMRINYGYTF. DNA for the CDR3: TGCAGTGCTAGTGTTCCAATGAGGATTAACTATGGCTACACCTTC.